These T cell receptor beta chains were read from a single sample in a study of blood T cell repertoires in COVID-19. Measured with immunoSEQ multiplex PCR; TCRdb has only the in-frame clones, and not every one. This table has 57,000 or so clones, roughly 83% appearing once. Sample: peripheral blood. The source is a man between 70 and 80 years old with active COVID-19. Each CDR3 is given with its conserved first and last residue. D genes are given only for firm matches. Clone size is given for some rows only: seen once, a few or many times, or a class if the clone is expanded.

>TRBD1|TRBJ1-2|NA|TRBV7-9
TGTGCCAGCAGCGCCGGACAGGTACCTCATTATGGCTACACCTTC
CASSAGQVPHYGYTF
>TRBD2|TRBJ2-1|NA|TRBV2
TGTGCCAGCAGTGAAGAGAGCGGGAGGTCGGGGAATGAGCAGTTCTTC
CASSEESGRSGNEQFF
>TRBD1|TRBJ1-1|NA|TRBV13
TGTGCCAGCAGCTACAGAGGGACAGGGCGGAACACTGAAGCTTTCTTT
CASSYRGTGRNTEAFF
>TRBD1|TRBJ1-5|NA|TRBV19
TGTGCCAGTAGTTATCCCGGGACAGGGCTTTATCAGCCCCAGCATTTT
CASSYPGTGLYQPQHF
>NA|TRBJ2-4|NA|TRBV3-1/TRBV3-2
TGTGCCAGCAGCCAGGGGGCGGGAGAGGGCATTCAGTACTTC
CASSQGAGEGIQYF
>TRBD1|TRBJ2-7|NA|TRBV10-3
TGTGCCATCAATCCGACAGGGCGTGGAGGCGAGCAGTACTTC
CAINPTGRGGEQYF
>TRBD1|TRBJ2-7|NA|TRBV29-1
TGCAGCGTGGAACAGGGGGGAGGGCAGTACTTC
CSVEQGGGQYF
>NA|TRBJ2-3|NA|TRBV30
TGTGCCTGGAGGAAACAGGTCCCTAGCACAGATACGCAGTATTTT
CAWRKQVPSTDTQYF
>TRBD2|TRBJ2-5|NA|TRBV12-3/TRBV12-4
TGTGCCAGCACCGTGGGGGGGGAGACCCAGTACTTC
CASTVGGETQYF
>NA|TRBJ1-1|NA|TRBV27
TGTGCCAGCAGTTTCCTAGGACAGAACACTGAAGCTTTCTTT
CASSFLGQNTEAFF
>TRBD2|TRBJ2-7|NA|TRBV18
TGTGCCAGCTCCGCATCCGGGACTAGCGGCTACGAGCAGTACTTC
CASSASGTSGYEQYF
>NA|TRBJ2-2|NA|TRBV3-1/TRBV3-2
TGTGCCAGCGGGCAGGGTAGAGGCGGGGAGCTGTTTTTT
CASGQGRGGELFF
>TRBD1|TRBJ2-2|NA|TRBV24-1
TGTGCCACCAGTGATTTCGGACAGGGTCGAGAAACCGGGGAGCTGTTTTTT
CATSDFGQGRETGELFF
>NA|TRBJ2-2|NA|TRBV27
TGTGCCAGCAGCTCATTGGGACATACCACCGGGGAGCTGTTTTTT
CASSSLGHTTGELFF
>TRBD2|TRBJ2-7|NA|TRBV7-9
TGTGCCAGCAGCCTACCGGGACTAGATGGAGAGCAGTACTTC
CASSLPGLDGEQYF
>NA|TRBJ1-6|NA|TRBV7-2
TGTGCCAGCAGCTTAGGAGCCCACAGGGCTTCGGATTCACCCCTCCACTTT
CASSLGAHRASDSPLHF
>TRBD1|TRBJ1-2|NA|TRBV4-2
TGTGCCATCTCGGACAGGGGGGGTGGCTACACCTTC
CAISDRGGGYTF
>TRBD1|TRBJ1-3|NA|TRBV28
TGTGCCAGCAGTTCACAGGGGGCAGATGGAAACACCATATATTTT
CASSSQGADGNTIYF
>TRBD1|TRBJ2-1|NA|TRBV6-2/TRBV6-3
TGTGCCAGCAGTTACCGGGACAGGGGGTCTAATGAGCAGTTCTTC
CASSYRDRGSNEQFF
>TRBD2|TRBJ2-2|once|TRBV5-1
TGCGCCAGCCGATACAGGAGCGGGGTTAACACCGGGGAGCTGTTTTTT
CASRYRSGVNTGELFF
>NA|TRBJ1-5|NA|TRBV3-1/TRBV3-2
TGTGCCAGCAGCCAAGGACAGTATAGCAATCAGCCCCAGCATTTT
CASSQGQYSNQPQHF
>NA|TRBJ2-7|NA|TRBV20-1
TGCAGTGCTAGACCGGTCTCCGAGCAGTACTTC
CSARPVSEQYF